The rows below give T cell receptor beta chains drawn from one sample of a study of early T cells in non-severe SARS-CoV-2 infection. TCRdb passed the 5' RACE reads through MiXCR, listing each CDR3 protein once. In the table there are more than 25,000 distinct CDR3 sequences, about 2.7% of which are singletons. Sequenced input: whole blood. Receptor source: an adult who was a healthcare worker with PCR-confirmed SARS-CoV-2 infection or an uninfected control (not recorded which). The CDR3 runs from the conserved cysteine through the conserved F or W. Fields, in order: V gene, clone size, J gene, CDR3 protein. Each size is once, few, many or a size class.

>TRBV7-3|many|TRBJ2-5
CASSSMGGQETQYF
>TRBV29-1|many|TRBJ1-6
CSADLRGSPLHF
>TRBV7-6|many|TRBJ1-5
CASSLAAGATQPQHF
>TRBV30|few|TRBJ2-3
CAWSVLASTDTQYF
>TRBV4-1|many|TRBJ1-3
CASSRQSGFGNTIYF
>TRBV6-5|many|TRBJ1-4
CASQRQGNEKLFF
>TRBV29-1|many|TRBJ2-3
CSVVPRAGSADTQYF
>TRBV10-3|many|TRBJ2-3
CAISTGTGGTDTQYF
>TRBV3-1|many|TRBJ1-6
CASSQVWGANSPLHF
>TRBV3-1|few|TRBJ1-4
CASSQDLRNNEKLFF
>TRBV24-1|many|TRBJ2-1
CATSELGTSAHNEQFF
>TRBV27|many|TRBJ2-6
CASTRQGNGANVLIF
>TRBV30|few|TRBJ1-1
CAWSVRQGFRGAFF
>TRBV7-2|many|TRBJ1-4
CASSLVADEKLFF
>TRBV28|many|TRBJ2-4
CASGGRAEAKNIQYF
>TRBV3-1|many|TRBJ2-1
CASSQDSGGMNNEQFF
>TRBV30|many|TRBJ2-6
CAWNRGAGANVLTF
>TRBV14|many|TRBJ1-1
CASTFELNTEAFF
>TRBV5-5|many|TRBJ1-5
CASSTSGDWNQPQHF